The present TCR beta chain was sequenced within a study of post-analysis software for immune sequencing data. Whole-study context: In terms of disease course, relapsing-remitting, secondary progressive and progressive-relapsing multiple sclerosis were included. General observations from the study: Normalized Chao1 diversity was significantly reduced in patients versus controls. Under the F measure, samples that were prepared in one batch clustered strongly together. When patients were compared with controls, 4 or 5 TRBV segments were more frequent, TRBV5-6, TRBV5-1 and TRBV20-1 among them.

Notes on this clonotype: Its antigen is currently unknown.

Germline V gives CDR1 SNHLY, CDR2 FYNNEI. This CDR3 has 12 residues. The V and J ends lost 3 bases and 9 bases respectively, with 10 bases between them. Included in the TCR beta cDNA libraries were unique molecular identifiers. Out of roughly 0.85 to 10 million T cells, about 510,000 cDNA molecules were generated. TCRdb re-analysed the PCR reads in MiXCR, keeping a single row per CDR3 protein. Altogether approximately 660,000 distinct CDR3 sequences are present, approximately 60% being singletons, with the ten largest covering about 10%. The chain links TRBV2 to TRBJ2-3; unclear D gene. Sequenced material: blood. This clonotype originated in a girl aged 2 to 10 with multiple sclerosis. In DNA, the CDR3 is TGTGCCAGCAGTGATTCCCTACAGACGCAGTATTTT. Residues: CASSDSLQTQYF.